Included here is one T cell receptor (beta chain) sequence, with context. Its antigen is still unknown. This specimen includes other DNA sequences encoding the same CDR3. Documented treatment: some 19 received Ad26.COV2.S at low or high dose, single or two shots; roughly 5 received placebo; per-sample allocation not given. Collection of the samples took place on day 63 after the first injection of vaccine or placebo. The record originates from a study of Ad26.COV2.S vaccination and SARS-CoV-2 variants. Study at large: Into the muscle, Ad26.COV2.S was dosed once or twice, 56 days apart. Study-wide points: Those who received the vaccine showed greater spike-specific TCR breadth than those given placebo. Measurements of TCR breadth and depth may have given underestimates of the total T cell responses. Breadth measured for non-spike TCRs was similar across vaccine and placebo recipients.

Germline values: CDR1 MNHEY, CDR2 SMNVEV (reference sequence). The CDR3 extends over 14 amino acids. V dropped 3 bases and J dropped 4; count of bases not matched to a gene: 5. Sequenced by immunoSEQ multiplex PCR; TCRdb stores in-frame clones only, minus some. The data hold approximately 350,000 clones, with around four fifths observed a single time. The source was peripheral blood, collected in a trial of Ad26.COV2.S vaccine versus placebo. The chain joins TRBV27 to TRBJ1-2, with 7 nucleotides matching TRBD1. The receptor comes from a person aged 18-60 years who received the Ad26.COV2.S COVID-19 vaccine or a placebo. For the CDR3, the DNA is TGTGCCAGCAGTTTGTCGGGACAGCCCTATGGCTACACCTTC. Translated: CASSLSGQPYGYTF.